These 16 T cell receptor beta chains share one sample of origin, sequenced in a study of T cell clonality in common variable immunodeficiency. Here immunoSEQ multiplex PCR was the method, and the copy in TCRdb shows in-frame clones only, minus some. This set yields roughly 43,000 clones and no singletons; the top ten hold about 0.68%. Sequenced: peripheral blood mononuclear cells. The receptors here all came from a person aged 18-70 years in good health.

This clone was seen at least ten times. The read ends 3 residues early relative to the CDR3; the germline J gene fills the gap. V and J are TRBV27 and TRBJ1-6; TRBD1 matches 12 bases. There are 17 residues in the CDR3. The germline V gene has CDR1 MNHEY and CDR2 SMNVEV (reference sequence). J gave up 10 bases and V 5 bases, and 12 bases lay outside the gene matches. Here the CDR3 reads CASSPTRDRGRLSPLHF. The part of the CDR3 DNA that was read is TGTGCCAGCAGTCCCACCCGGGACAGGGGGCGGTTATCACCC.

Many counts were recorded for this clone. At one of its ends the junction is not consistent with the germline gene, which may arise from a read error. The CDR3 is cut off 3 residues early in the read; its end comes from the germline J gene. V is TRBV4-2 and J is TRBJ1-4, with 10 bases that match TRBD1. The CDR3 runs to 18 residues. Germline V gene lookup returns CDR1 LGHNA and CDR2 YNFKEQ. Partial CDR3 DNA: TGCGCCAGCAGCCAAGATCGAACAGGGACAGGGGACAGTGAAAAA. Protein product: CASSQDRTGTGDSEK. Given in full, the CDR3 is CASSQDRTGTGDSEKLFF.

This clone has ten or more counts. The DNA ends 3 residues before the CDR3 does, and the rest of the CDR3 is filled in from the germline J gene. This rearrangement joins TRBV10-1 to TRBJ2-2; the D is unclear. From germline, CDR1 is WNHNN and CDR2 SYGVQD (reference sequence). The CDR3 runs 13 residues. Trimming took off 3 bases at V and 3 bases at J, with 5 bases between the two ends. The sequenced part of the CDR3 DNA is TGCGCCAGCAGTGATAGGGACACCGGGGAG. Translating it yields CASSDRDTGE. The entire CDR3 protein reads CASSDRDTGELFF.

As concerns this clone: Sequencing ends 3 residues short of the CDR3 end; the germline J gene provides the rest. This chain uses TRBV25-1 with TRBJ2-2; D perhaps matches TRBD1 (5 bases). Germline-derived CDR1 and CDR2 are MGHDK and SYGVNS. Trimming stripped 2 bases from V and 4 bases from J, with 8 bases between. This CDR3 is 14 amino acids long. The CDR3 is CASSEQGGTGELFF. CDR3 bases read: TGTGCCAGCAGTGAACAGGGTGGCACCGGGGAG.

This clone showed up many times. The DNA ends 3 residues before the CDR3 does, and the rest of the CDR3 is filled in from the germline J gene. J is TRBJ2-7 and V is TRBV15, with 7 bases lining up with TRBD2. Trimming cost V 5 bases and J 5 bases; bases outside gene matches: 12. The CDR3 runs to 15 residues. Germline V lookup: CDR1 LNHNV, CDR2 YYDKDF (reference sequence). The DNA read from the CDR3 is TGTGCCACCAGCCCAATGGGGGGGGAAGGGGACGAG. Residues: CATSPMGGEGDE. The CDR3 reads in full as CATSPMGGEGDEQYF.

This clone has a count of ten or more. The read falls 3 residues short of the CDR3 end, and the missing part is taken from the germline J gene. The genes are TRBV18 and TRBJ1-5; 7 bases are a match to TRBD1. Germline CDR1 reads KGHSH; CDR2 reads LQKENI. V dropped 5 bases and J dropped 7; count of bases not matched to a gene: 20. The CDR3 totals 18 residues. This chain's CDR3 is CASSSGVAGGKAGQPQHF. Incomplete CDR3 DNA: TGTGCCAGCTCATCCGGAGTGGCAGGGGGAAAGGCGGGCCAGCCC. The whole variable domain, filled in from reference TRBV18 and TRBJ1-5, reads NAGVMQNPRHLVRRRGQEARLRCSPMKGHSHVYWYRQLPEEGLKFMVYLQKENIIDESGMPKERFSAEFPKEGPSILRIQQVVRGDSAAYFCASSSGVAGGKAGQPQHFGDGTRLSIL.

This clone was counted many times. The CDR3 end lies 3 residues beyond the end of the read and is filled in from the germline J gene. The chain joins TRBV6-2 or TRBV6-3 to TRBJ2-5; 14 positions agree with TRBD2. The CDR3 spans 15 residues. J lost 5 bases, V lost 6 bases, and 5 bases had no gene match. Germline V CDR1 and CDR2: MNHEY, SVGEGT. CDR3 DNA, as far as it was read: TGTGCCAGCAGGACTAGCGGGGGGGCCAGGGAGACC. Translating it yields CASRTSGGARET. The CDR3 reads in full as CASRTSGGARETQYF.

This clone was counted at least ten times. The read gets to within 3 residues of the CDR3 end, and the germline J gene fills in the rest. This chain links TRBV9 with TRBJ2-3; D tentatively fits TRBD1 or TRBD2 (6 bases each). Trimming took 0 bases from V and 2 from J, leaving 13 bases between them. Per the germline V gene, CDR1 is SGDLS and CDR2 is YYNGEE. The CDR3 totals 16 residues. The CDR3 DNA, read in part, is TGTGCCAGCAGCGTAGGTTCCGCGGGACACACAGATACG. This gives the protein CASSVGSAGHTDT. In full, the CDR3 reads CASSVGSAGHTDTQYF.

This clone was counted at least ten times. The covered CDR3 bases are TGTGCCACCAGCGGGGGGAGCGCAGATACG. Residues: CATSGGSADT. The full CDR3 protein reads CATSGGSADTQYF. This chain links TRBV15 with TRBJ2-3; maybe TRBD2 (6 bases). Read sequence stops 3 residues before the CDR3 end, and the germline J gene provides the missing end. Trimming took off 5 bases at V and 4 bases at J, with 10 bases between the two ends. This CDR3 has 13 residues. Germline lookup yields CDR1 LNHNV and CDR2 YYDKDF (reference sequence).

This clone was seen many times. The CDR3 goes on 3 residues after the read ends, and that part is filled in from the germline J gene. The V call is TRBV13, the J call TRBJ2-6; no firm D call. This CDR3 is 15 amino acids long. The germline V and J ends were trimmed by 5 bases and 0 bases, with 8 bases remaining between them. Germline-derived CDR1 and CDR2 are PRHDT and FYEKMQ (reference sequence). The sequenced part of the CDR3 DNA is TGTGCCAGCAGCCGTATCTTCTCTGGGGCCAACGTC. Encoded protein: CASSRIFSGANV. The full CDR3 sequence reads CASSRIFSGANVLTF.

This clone was seen ten or more times. The read halts 3 residues ahead of the CDR3 end, with the missing end drawn from the germline J gene. Other DNA sequences from this sample encode an identical CDR3 as well. This sequence joins TRBV28 and TRBJ2-6; 7 nucleotides agree with TRBD1. The CDR3 totals 15 residues. In germline, CDR1 is MDHEN, CDR2 SYDVKM. V was pared by 5 bases and J by 7 bases, with 8 bases of the junction left unmatched. The CDR3: CASSPGTAGANVLTF. The CDR3 bases that were read are TGTGCCAGCAGTCCGGGGACAGCCGGAGCCAACGTC.

This clone was seen ten or more times. From the germline J gene comes the end of the CDR3, since the read stops 3 residues before it. The chain uses TRBV4-2 and TRBJ2-6; 13 bases match TRBD2. The CDR3 loop spans 17 amino acids. The V gene's germline CDR1 is LGHNA and CDR2 YNFKEQ. J gave up 3 bases and V 1 base, and 0 bases lay outside the gene matches. The sequenced part of the CDR3 DNA is TGTGCCAGCAGCCAAGGGACTAGCGGGGGTGGGGCCAACGTC. It yields the protein CASSQGTSGGGANV. The whole CDR3 protein reads CASSQGTSGGGANVLTF.

This clone has at least ten counts. The read ends 3 residues before the CDR3 terminus; that terminus is restored from the germline J gene. The rearrangement joins TRBV20-1 to TRBJ2-2; the D gene is possibly TRBD1 (5 bases). The CDR3 contains 14 residues. V dropped 3 bases and J dropped 1 base, with 9 bases sitting between them. Looked up from germline, CDR1 is DFQATT and CDR2 is SNEGSKA (reference sequence). The CDR3 sequence is CSARTAQNTGELFF. The CDR3 DNA, read in part, is TGCAGTGCTAGGACAGCCCAGAACACCGGGGAG.

This clone has ten or more counts. The CDR3 extends 3 residues past the end of the read, so its final part is completed from the germline J gene. This chain links TRBV28 with TRBJ2-7, with a weak D call TRBD2 (6 bases). The CDR3 contains 15 residues. V lost 0 bases to trimming and J lost 2 bases, with 11 bases between them. CDR1 is MDHEN, CDR2 SYDVKM, per germline. CDR3 sequence: CASSLWREDTYEQYF. The CDR3 DNA, read in part, is TGTGCCAGCAGTTTATGGAGGGAGGACACCTACGAG.

In this sample, this clone turned up many times. The read ends 3 residues early relative to the CDR3; the germline J gene fills the gap. The chain uses TRBV2 and TRBJ1-2; D uncertain. CDR1 and CDR2 (germline): SNHLY, FYNNEI. The CDR3 has 12 amino acids. Incomplete CDR3 DNA: TGTGCCAGCAGTGAAGAGGCTTGGGGC. This encodes CASSEEAWG. The whole CDR3 protein is CASSEEAWGYTF.

This clone was recorded at least ten times. The CDR3 goes on 3 residues after the read ends, and that part is filled in from the germline J gene. This chain joins TRBV5-1 and TRBJ1-1; 9 nucleotides agree with TRBD1. Trimming took 4 bases from V and 1 from J; bases not matched to a gene: 8. Per the germline V gene, CDR1 is SGHRS and CDR2 is YFSETQ. The CDR3 has 16 residues. The chain's CDR3 is CASSKGQGRWNTEAFF. The CDR3 DNA, read in part, is TGCGCCAGCAGCAAGGGACAGGGTCGGTGGAACACTGAA.